Here is one T cell receptor (beta chain) with its context. No antigen is known for it. The CDR3 sequence is 13 residues long. Trimming took 4 bases from V and 6 from J, leaving 9 bases between them. CDR1 LNHNV and CDR2 YYDKDF come from the germline V gene (reference sequence). The data were obtained in a study of T-cell reconstitution after alpha-beta-depleted transplantation in children. Study results and limitations: It was surviving recipient T cells and thymic progenitors that gave some patients high TCRbeta diversity at day 60.

The authors prepared the TCRbeta library with unique molecular identifiers. TCRdb called the PCR reads again in MiXCR, with one record for every CDR3 protein. There are 700,000 to 950,000 distinct CDR3 sequences in the sample; 15% to 20% occur only once, and about 4.6% lies in the top ten. The chain carries TRBV15 and TRBJ2-2; no clear D. Sequenced material: PBMCs, mostly from graft donor cells, taken 360 days after TCRalphabeta/CD19-depleted stem cell transplant. The receptor was isolated from a male patient younger than 18 who had a stem cell transplant for acute lymphoblastic leukemia, so the T cells may come from the graft donor. DNA for the CDR3: TGTGCCACCAGCAACGGGTGGGCCGGGGAGCTGTTTTTT. As protein: CATSNGWAGELFF.